These T cell receptor beta chains were read from a single sample in a study of T-cell reconstitution after alpha-beta-depleted transplantation in children. TCRdb used MiXCR to reprocess the PCR reads, holding one entry per CDR3 protein. The sample yields 350,000 to 500,000 distinct CDR3 sequences, over 40% seen once. The input for sequencing was PBMCs, taken before TCRalphabeta/CD19-depleted stem cell transplant. These TCRs come from a girl aged 2-10 years with aplastic anemia, due to receive a stem cell transplant. CDR3s include the opening cysteine and the closing phenylalanine or tryptophan. A D gene is named only where the DNA matches it firmly.

v_call	j_call	d_call	cdr3_aa
TRBV6-1	TRBJ1-4	-	CASGAGMTSNEKLFF
TRBV10-3	TRBJ2-1	-	CAITRDPYNEQFF
TRBV5-1	TRBJ2-7	TRBD2	CASSLSPTSASYEQYF
TRBV7-2	TRBJ2-7	-	CASMGRTAPYEQYF
TRBV2	TRBJ2-4	TRBD1	CASSEAGTGKNIQYF
TRBV5-4	TRBJ1-2	TRBD1	CASSLASEVMGIKGTALGYTF
TRBV27	TRBJ2-5	TRBD1	CASSTQGAETQYF
TRBV3-1	TRBJ2-7	TRBD2	CASSWTSGRAPYEQYF
TRBV28	TRBJ1-5	-	CASSFARNQPQHF
TRBV4-3	TRBJ2-2	-	CASSQGIFPGELFF
TRBV5-1	TRBJ2-1	TRBD2	CASSLGQGGTRESDEQFF
TRBV30	TRBJ2-7	TRBD1	CAWSSQGVGEQYF
TRBV6-1	TRBJ2-7	TRBD2	CASSSPTSGIYSSYEQYF
TRBV7-9	TRBJ2-2	-	CASKSRETPGELFF
TRBV30	TRBJ2-1	-	CAWSVRLNEQFF
TRBV6-1	TRBJ2-1	-	CASSPPEYRINEQFF
TRBV7-9	TRBJ2-7	-	CASSAFRGHEQYF
TRBV20-1	TRBJ2-7	-	CSARDPWGTYEQYF
TRBV27	TRBJ2-7	TRBD1	CASSLIQGAEQYF
TRBV6-1	TRBJ1-2	-	CASRATGTAGYTF
TRBV6-1	TRBJ2-1	-	CASMRAQGGLSYNEQFF
TRBV29-1	TRBJ1-6	TRBD1	CSVATGGLGHSPLHF
TRBV7-2	TRBJ1-1	-	CASSLAGVTTEAFF
TRBV29-1	TRBJ2-7	TRBD1	CSAGQDYEQYF
TRBV7-2	TRBJ2-7	-	CASSLDIMTGAYEQYF
TRBV28	TRBJ2-1	-	CASRRLGSHNEQFF
TRBV12-3/TRBV12-4	TRBJ1-2	-	CASSAVGLGPKSYGYTF
TRBV9	TRBJ2-6	-	CASSARKNFEDGESGANVLTF
TRBV4-2	TRBJ2-7	TRBD2	CASNPNGAREDEQYF
TRBV27	TRBJ2-6	TRBD1	CASRRDRASGANVLTF
TRBV5-5	TRBJ2-5	TRBD1	CASSFQSRGLKHF
TRBV20-1	TRBJ2-7	TRBD1	CSARGDREIDEQYF
TRBV12-3/TRBV12-4	TRBJ1-4	-	CASSPRARDNEKLFF
TRBV10-3	TRBJ2-7	-	CAISEFIDPAHEQYF
TRBV20-1	TRBJ2-2	-	CSARAWAGELFF
TRBV24-1	TRBJ2-1	TRBD1	CATSDRGRYNEQFF
TRBV18	TRBJ1-1	-	CASCEGRNTEAFF
TRBV7-6	TRBJ2-1	TRBD2	CASSPRTSAYNEQFF
TRBV25-1	TRBJ2-7	-	CASSENPGRYEQYF
TRBV7-9	TRBJ2-3	-	CASSLGPGPREGQYF
TRBV29-1	TRBJ2-1	-	CSVGNNEQFF
TRBV4-1	TRBJ2-1	TRBD2	CASSQEIVGLEGYNEQFF